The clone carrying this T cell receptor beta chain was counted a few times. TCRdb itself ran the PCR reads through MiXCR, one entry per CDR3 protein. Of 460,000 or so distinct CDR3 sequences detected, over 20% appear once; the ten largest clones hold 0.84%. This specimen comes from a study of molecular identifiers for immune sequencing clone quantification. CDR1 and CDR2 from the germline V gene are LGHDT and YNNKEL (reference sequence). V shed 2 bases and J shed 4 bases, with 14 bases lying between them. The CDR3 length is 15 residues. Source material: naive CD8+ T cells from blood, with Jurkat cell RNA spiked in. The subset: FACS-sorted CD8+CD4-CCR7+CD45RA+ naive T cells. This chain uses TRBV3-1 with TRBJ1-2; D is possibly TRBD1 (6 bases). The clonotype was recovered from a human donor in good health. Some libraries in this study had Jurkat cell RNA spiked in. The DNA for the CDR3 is TGTGCCAGCAGCCAAATTGCGGGGGCTGTCTATGGCTACACCTTC. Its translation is CASSQIAGAVYGYTF.